The following is a T cell receptor beta chain sequence with its context. Its cognate antigen is unknown. The record originates from a study of T cells in Graves' hyperthyroidism and ophthalmopathy. General observations from the study: In simple terms, a model built on 13 V-J features told ophthalmopathy apart from stable hyperthyroidism. Model output signaled ophthalmopathy a median around 6.9 months ahead of onset.

Patients aged 18 to 65 had newly diagnosed hyperthyroidism that had lasted under 2 months. Diagnoses were established using clinical symptoms, serum thyroxine and TRAb, thyroid ultrasound and orbital computed tomography. TCR beta CDR3 sequences were amplified from RNA transcripts. HTBI primers were the set used in a first-round RT-PCR of the TCR CDR3. A single record per CDR3 protein comes from TCRdb applying MiXCR to the multiplex PCR reads. The sample records roughly 500,000 distinct CDR3 sequences, approximately 15% being singletons. Germline V lookup: CDR1 DFQATT, CDR2 SNEGSKA (reference sequence). This CDR3 has 13 residues. Losses at the gene ends were 4 bases for V and 1 base for J; bases not matched to a gene: 2.

The sequence came from a woman aged 25 to 39 with Graves' hyperthyroidism that later progressed to Graves' ophthalmopathy. The source material was blood. The chain carries TRBV20-1 and TRBJ1-1; 8 positions agree with TRBD1. The CDR3 here is CSAMDRENTEAFF. DNA of the CDR3: TGCAGTGCTATGGACAGGGAGAACACTGAAGCTTTCTTT.